A selection of T cell receptor beta chains follows, all from one sample in a study of T cell responses to AZD1222 COVID-19 vaccine. Clones were read by immunoSEQ multiplex PCR, and TCRdb kept only the in-frame ones, dropping some. Of some 200,000 clones listed, approximately 94% were seen once; the top ten hold 1%. The sequencing here drew on peripheral blood, taken on day 0 of MenACWY control vaccination. These receptors all come from an adult in good health. Each CDR3 is given with its conserved first and last residue. A D gene is named only where the DNA matches it firmly. Clone size is not always given. Where it is, it says once, few, many or a class for expanded clones.

>.|.|TRBV5-4|TRBJ2-5|12
TGTGCCAGCAGCCAGTACCAAGAGACCCAGTACTTC
CASSQYQETQYF
>.|.|TRBV10-3|TRBJ1-6|14
TGTGCCATCAGTGAGTCACAGCAATGGTCCCCCCTCCACTTT
CAISESQQWSPLHF
>.|once|TRBV6-5|TRBJ1-1|15
TGTGCCAGCAGACCGCCCGGGACGGCGGTCACTGAAGCTTTCTTT
CASRPPGTAVTEAFF
>.|.|TRBV2|TRBJ2-1|15
TGTGCCAGCAGGCCCGGTATAGCATTAACCAATGAGCAGTTCTTC
CASRPGIALTNEQFF
>.|.|TRBV9|TRBJ1-5|13
TGTGCCAGCAGCGTAGGGGTAGATCAGCCCCAGCATTTT
CASSVGVDQPQHF
>.|.|TRBV18|TRBJ1-2|18
TGTGCCAGCTCACGACGAAACCATGGGTCTTCCTATAGTTCCGGCTACACCTTC
CASSRRNHGSSYSSGYTF
>.|.|TRBV19|TRBJ1-1|14
TGTGCCAGTACCATGGGGGGCCCCAACACTGAAGCTTTCTTT
CASTMGGPNTEAFF
>TRBD1|.|TRBV6-1|TRBJ2-7|16
TGTGCCAGCAGTGAAGGGCTGGGACAGGGAATCCACGAGCAGTACTTC
CASSEGLGQGIHEQYF
>TRBD1|.|TRBV7-6|TRBJ1-6|14
TGTGCCAGCAGCAGACAGGGAACAAATTCACCCCTCCACTTT
CASSRQGTNSPLHF
>.|.|TRBV6-2/TRBV6-3|TRBJ1-1|15
TGTGCCAGCAGTTACCCCCCGGGGGTGGGCACTGAAGCTTTCTTT
CASSYPPGVGTEAFF
>TRBD1|.|TRBV7-9|TRBJ1-1|15
TGTGCCAGCAGCCAACAGGGGGCGCGAGTCGTTGAAGCTTTCTTT
CASSQQGARVVEAFF
>.|.|TRBV11-2|TRBJ2-3|18
TGTGCCAGCAGCTTAGATGGTCTACAAGTAGACGGGATAGATACGCAGTATTTT
CASSLDGLQVDGIDTQYF
>.|few|TRBV12-3/TRBV12-4|TRBJ1-1|13
TGTGCCAGCAGTAGGGAAATGAACACTGAAGCTTTCTTT
CASSREMNTEAFF
>.|.|TRBV7-9|TRBJ1-1|13
TGTGCCAGCAGCCCCAGCGGAGGGACTGAAGCTTTCTTT
CASSPSGGTEAFF
>TRBD1|.|TRBV18|TRBJ1-2|12
TGTGCCAGCTCACCAGACAGGGTTGGCTACACCTTC
CASSPDRVGYTF
>.|.|TRBV21-1|TRBJ1-3|14
TGTGCCAGCAGCAAAGCCCCCAGGGGCCACACCATATATTTT
CASSKAPRGHTIYF
>.|.|TRBV3-1/TRBV3-2|TRBJ1-6|14
TGTGCCAGCAGCTCCGGGTTACTTAATTCACCCCTCCACTTT
CASSSGLLNSPLHF
>.|.|TRBV6-5|TRBJ1-2|13
TGTGCCAGCAGTAAGGACAGTAACTATGGCTACACCTTC
CASSKDSNYGYTF
>.|once|TRBV19|TRBJ2-1|16
TGTGCCAGTAAGAAGGCCCCGGCGGGGACCTGGGGGGAGCAGTTCTTC
CASKKAPAGTWGEQFF
>.|.|TRBV27|TRBJ2-7|15
TGTGCCAGCAGTTTAAAGGGGCAACCCGCCTACGAGCAGTACTTC
CASSLKGQPAYEQYF
>.|.|TRBV15|TRBJ1-1|13
TGTGCCACCGGACAAATAGTCGGCACTGAAGCTTTCTTT
CATGQIVGTEAFF
>TRBD1|.|TRBV3-1/TRBV3-2|TRBJ2-3|13
TGTGCCAGCAGCCATCGAGGGACAGGGGCGGCGTATTTT
CASSHRGTGAAYF
>.|.|TRBV7-2|TRBJ2-1|15
TGTGCCAGCAGCTTAGCGCTAGCCGGGGCAGGTGAGCAGTTCTTC
CASSLALAGAGEQFF
>.|.|TRBV6-6|TRBJ2-1|14
TGTGCCAGCAGTTTACGAGGGGAGATGGGTGAGCAGTTCTTC
CASSLRGEMGEQFF
>.|.|TRBV7-3|TRBJ2-1|15
TGTGCCAGCAGCTCAAAGATGGGTGACTCCAATGAGCAGTTCTTC
CASSSKMGDSNEQFF
>TRBD1|.|TRBV28|TRBJ1-5|16
TGTGCCAGCAGTAGGACAGGGGACCATAGCAATCAGCCCCAGCATTTT
CASSRTGDHSNQPQHF
>.|.|TRBV29-1|TRBJ1-2|15
TGCAGCACCCAAGGCCAGTACACCGGGGACTATGGCTACACCTTC
CSTQGQYTGDYGYTF
>.|.|TRBV18|TRBJ1-5|14
TGTGCCAGCTCACCAGGGGGCGGATATCAGCCCCAGCATTTT
CASSPGGGYQPQHF
>.|.|TRBV6-2/TRBV6-3|TRBJ2-7|13
TGTGCCAGCAGTGACACCCGGCCCTACGAGCAGTACTTC
CASSDTRPYEQYF
>.|.|TRBV11-2|TRBJ2-7|15
TGTGCCAGCAGCTTAAATCCGAGCCCGACCTACGAGCAGTACTTC
CASSLNPSPTYEQYF
>.|.|TRBV5-1|TRBJ2-1|18
TGCGCCAGCAGCTCGGGACAAGAAAGCATTCCTTCCTACAATGAGCAGTTCTTC
CASSSGQESIPSYNEQFF
>.|.|TRBV5-1|TRBJ2-2|17
TGCGCCAGCAGCTCCCCCGGGGGCTACTCGAACACCGGGGAGCTGTTTTTT
CASSSPGGYSNTGELFF
>TRBD1|.|TRBV19|TRBJ1-6|14
TGTGCCAGTAGTATAGCGGGACAGAATTCACCCCTCCACTTT
CASSIAGQNSPLHF
>TRBD1|.|TRBV5-1|TRBJ2-2|15
TGCGCCAGCACGTTGGGGACAGGGGCTAACGGGGAGCTGTTTTTT
CASTLGTGANGELFF
>.|.|TRBV30|TRBJ1-1|12
TGTGCCTGGAGTCCTGGGGGAGGTGAAGCTTTCTTT
CAWSPGGGEAFF
>.|.|TRBV18|TRBJ1-2|15
TGTGCCAGCTCACTCACTGACCCTCCCGACTATGGCTACACCTTC
CASSLTDPPDYGYTF
>.|.|TRBV13|TRBJ2-5|13
TGTGCCAGCAGCTTGGCGGGGCGAGAGACCCAGTACTTC
CASSLAGRETQYF
>.|.|TRBV28|TRBJ2-7|13
TGTGCCAGCAGTTGGACGCTTTCCTACGAGCAGTACTTC
CASSWTLSYEQYF
>.|.|TRBV18|TRBJ1-6|15
TGTGCCAGCTCACCCATCGGAGGCGACAATTCACCCCTCCACTTT
CASSPIGGDNSPLHF
>.|.|TRBV5-1|TRBJ1-4|13
TGCGCCAGCAGCCCCGGGACGTATGAAAAACTGTTTTTT
CASSPGTYEKLFF
>.|.|TRBV2|TRBJ2-1|15
TGTGCCAGCAGTGATATGGGGGGGCCTTACAATGAGCAGTTCTTC
CASSDMGGPYNEQFF
>.|.|TRBV7-9|TRBJ2-3|15
TGTGCCAGCAGCCGCCGGGCCCTGGAAGGAGATACGCAGTATTTT
CASSRRALEGDTQYF
>.|.|TRBV12-3/TRBV12-4|TRBJ1-6|13
TGTGCCAGCACCCGGACTGTACGTTCACCCCTCCACTTT
CASTRTVRSPLHF
>.|.|TRBV2|TRBJ2-1|16
TGTGCCAGCAGTGAATCGATACTAGTTAGTTTGGATGAGCAGTTCTTC
CASSESILVSLDEQFF
>TRBD1|.|TRBV4-2|TRBJ1-1|16
TGTGCCAGCAGCTCCCAGACAGGGGGCTGGGACACTGAAGCTTTCTTT
CASSSQTGGWDTEAFF
>.|.|TRBV14|TRBJ1-3|12
TGTGCCAGCAGCCCCAGTCGGGTCACCATATATTTT
CASSPSRVTIYF